Each of the 26 T cell receptor beta chains below was sequenced from the same sample in a study of healthy donors' naive CD4 and CD8 T cells. Starting from roughly 0.55 ug of total RNA, TCR libraries were made with linear amplification. TCRdb itself ran the reads through MiXCR, one entry per CDR3 protein. This table holds around 180,000 distinct CDR3 sequences, over 60% found once. The sequenced sample was naive CD4+ and CD8+ T cells sorted from blood, pooled from several donors. The receptors come from a pool of human donors in good health; the sample pools cells from several healthy donors.

The chain recombines TRBV29-1 with TRBJ1-2, with D unclear. This CDR3 is built from 15 residues. The germline V gene encodes CDR1 SQVTM and CDR2 ANQGSEA. V was shortened by 1 base and J by 3 bases, with 15 bases between the two germline ends. Here the CDR3 reads CSVEAEGLGYYGYTF. The DNA for the CDR3 is TGCAGCGTTGAAGCGGAGGGTTTGGGATACTATGGCTACACCTTC.

Points on this clonotype: The junction does not match germline at one end; this may be a read error. The gene calls are TRBV6-5 and TRBJ2-3; D not resolved. CDR1 and CDR2 (germline): MNHEY, SVGAGI. The CDR3 length is 13 residues. For the CDR3, the DNA is TGTACCAGCAGTTACCACGTCACAGATACGCAGTATTTT. It encodes CTSSYHVTDTQYF.

The V gene is TRBV2, the J gene TRBJ2-1; possible D gene TRBD1, 6 bases. The CDR3 covers 16 residues. In germline, CDR1 is SNHLY, CDR2 FYNNEI. The V gene lost 3 bases and the J gene lost 1 base, with 13 bases spanning the gap. CDR3 residues: CASSEGAGDSYNEQFF. The CDR3 DNA reads as TGTGCCAGCAGTGAGGGGGCTGGCGATTCCTACAATGAGCAGTTCTTC.

As to this clonotype: One end of the junction does not line up with germline, which may come from a read error. The rearrangement uses TRBV4-3 and TRBJ2-7, with 9 nucleotides matching TRBD2. The CDR3 is 16 amino acids. Germline values: CDR1 LGHNA, CDR2 YSLEER. The chain's CDR3 is CASSQDRLAGINEQYF. The CDR3 coding sequence is TGTGCCAGCAGCCAAGACCGGCTAGCGGGGATTAACGAGCAGTACTTC.

J is TRBJ2-7 and V is TRBV29-1; D remains unclear. CDR3 length equals 13 residues. The V end lost 5 bases, the J end lost 3 bases, and 14 bases lay between the germline ends. CDR1 is SQVTM, CDR2 ANQGSEA, per germline. The CDR3 sequence is CSVRKARHYEQYF. CDR3 coding DNA: TGCAGCGTTCGTAAAGCGCGGCACTACGAGCAGTACTTC.

This clonotype came up a few times. The chain carries TRBV27 and TRBJ2-1; the D gene is possibly TRBD1 (6 bases). Per the germline V gene, CDR1 is MNHEY and CDR2 is SMNVEV (reference sequence). The germline V and J ends were trimmed by 4 bases and 10 bases, with 17 bases remaining between them. The CDR3 loop spans 14 amino acids. The CDR3 DNA follows: TGTGCCAGCAGTTCCCATCGGGACATTAGGGAGCAGTTCTTC. It encodes CASSSHRDIREQFF.

About this clonotype: Germline is not matched at one junction end, which may reflect a read error. This rearrangement joins TRBV11-2 to TRBJ2-7; 8 bases are a match to TRBD1. Germline V lookup: CDR1 SGHAT, CDR2 FQNNGV. This CDR3 has 14 residues. This CDR3 reads CASSWSTGAYKQYF. In DNA form, the CDR3 reads TGTGCCAGCAGCTGGTCGACAGGGGCCTACAAGCAGTACTTC.

Comments on this clonotype: The junction differs from germline at one of its ends, possibly a read error. The rearrangement links TRBV5-4 to TRBJ2-1, with 11 bases fitting TRBD2. Germline V CDR1 and CDR2: SGHNT, YYREEE (reference sequence). The CDR3 spans 16 residues. The CDR3 coding sequence is TGTGCCAGCAGCTATCCTAGCGGGGGGCTCGGGGATGAGCAGCTCTTC. This sequence encodes CASSYPSGGLGDEQLF.

The chain employs TRBV12-3 or TRBV12-4 and TRBJ2-3; TRBD2 matches at 12 bases. There are 15 residues in the CDR3. V was pared by 6 bases and J by 6 bases, with 7 bases of the junction left unmatched. CDR3 nucleotides: TGTGCCAGCAGCCCCCGACTAGCGGGAGTGGATACGCAGTATTTT. Its protein is CASSPRLAGVDTQYF.

The chain has TRBV27 and TRBJ1-5; 8 nucleotides line up with TRBD1. This CDR3 contains 14 residues. Trimming took 6 bases from V and 7 from J; bases not matched to a gene: 8. Looked up from germline, CDR1 is MNHEY and CDR2 is SMNVEV (reference sequence). The CDR3 protein is CASSPDRGGQPQHF. The CDR3 region has the DNA TGTGCCAGCAGCCCCGACAGGGGAGGACAGCCCCAGCATTTT.

This clonotype was counted between two and nine times. The chain recombines TRBV29-1 with TRBJ2-2; 7 positions match TRBD1. V dropped 7 bases and J dropped 5; count of bases not matched to a gene: 7. This CDR3 is 13 amino acids long. The V gene's germline CDR1 is SQVTM and CDR2 ANQGSEA. CDR3 in amino acids: CSAPTTGTGELFF. Written as DNA, the CDR3 is TGCAGCGCACCGACGACAGGGACCGGGGAGCTGTTTTTT.

The chain uses TRBV5-4 and TRBJ2-5, with D possibly TRBD1 on 5 matching bases. Germline V gene data show CDR1 as SGHNT and CDR2 as YYREEE (reference sequence). V dropped 0 bases and J dropped 2 bases, with 8 bases sitting between them. The CDR3 has 14 residues. Here the CDR3 reads CASSLGPGQETQYF. CDR3 in DNA: TGTGCCAGCAGCTTGGGTCCAGGGCAAGAGACCCAGTACTTC.

The rearrangement links TRBV7-8 to TRBJ2-1; 10 bases are shared with TRBD1. J was trimmed by 8 bases and V by 5 bases; bases with no gene match: 3. CDR1 and CDR2 from the germline V gene are SGHVS and FQNEAQ. The CDR3 length is 13 residues. The CDR3 protein is CASSPGTGDEQFF. The CDR3 DNA sequence: TGTGCCAGCAGCCCCGGGACAGGGGATGAGCAGTTCTTC.

The CDR3 region is CASSYSTGLAYGYTF. The CDR3 DNA follows: TGTGCCAGCAGTTACTCGACCGGGTTGGCCTATGGCTACACCTTC. This chain links TRBV6-5 with TRBJ1-2; no reliable D call. The CDR3 covers 15 residues. Germline V gene lookup returns CDR1 MNHEY and CDR2 SVGAGI. V lost 0 bases and J lost 4, with 12 bases in between.

The V gene is TRBV5-1, the J gene TRBJ2-1, with D perhaps matching TRBD2 (7 bases). V was pared by 4 bases and J by 5 bases, with 19 bases between. The CDR3 has 16 amino acids. CDR1 and CDR2 (germline): SGHRS, YFSETQ. The CDR3 spells CASSRRGGLMNNEQFF. The CDR3 DNA is TGCGCCAGCAGCCGCCGCGGGGGCCTAATGAACAATGAGCAGTTCTTC.

This chain links TRBV29-1 with TRBJ2-1; D may correspond to TRBD1 or TRBD2 (5 bases each). Germline CDR1 reads SQVTM; CDR2 reads ANQGSEA. This CDR3 has 14 amino acids. V was cut by 1 base and J by 9 bases, with 16 bases left in between. CDR3 loop: CSVEGDLREAEQFF. In DNA, the CDR3 is TGCAGCGTTGAAGGGGACCTCAGGGAAGCTGAGCAGTTCTTC.

The chain links TRBV5-1 to TRBJ2-1, with D perhaps matching TRBD1 (5 bases). The V end was cut by 0 bases, the J end by 9 bases, with 16 bases between. The CDR3 extends over 15 amino acids. The germline gives CDR1 SGHRS, CDR2 YFSETQ. The CDR3 bases are TGCGCCAGCAGCTTGGGTGACAGCAACCGTGGTGAGCAGTTCTTC. Its protein is CASSLGDSNRGEQFF. The full variable domain, with the rest looked up from reference TRBV5-1 and TRBJ2-1, is KAGVTQTPRYLIKTRGQQVTLSCSPISGHRSVSWYQQTPGQGLQFLFEYFSETQRNKGNFPGRFSGRQFSNSRSEMNVSTLELGDSALYLCASSLGDSNRGEQFFGPGTRLTVL.

The V call is TRBV15, the J call TRBJ2-1; 11 nucleotides agree with TRBD1. CDR1 and CDR2 (germline): LNHNV, YYDKDF (reference sequence). This CDR3 comprises 16 residues. Germline trimming cut 4 bases from V and 4 bases from J; bases unmatched to any gene: 6. The CDR3 DNA reads TGTGCCACCAGCACGTCGGACAGGGGGCTTTACAATGAGCAGTTCTTC. It codes for CATSTSDRGLYNEQFF. The whole variable domain, remainder taken from reference TRBV15 and TRBJ2-1, is DAMVIQNPRYQVTQFGKPVTLSCSQTLNHNVMYWYQQKSSQAPKLLFHYYDKDFNNEADTPDNFQSRRPNTSFCFLDIRSPGLGDTAMYLCATSTSDRGLYNEQFFGPGTRLTVL.

This sequence joins TRBV19 and TRBJ2-1; D gene uncertain. Germline CDR1 and CDR2: LNHDA and SQIVND (reference sequence). The CDR3 is 14 amino acids. Deletions cut 5 bases from V and 2 bases from J, with 10 bases between. DNA for the CDR3: TGTGCCAGTAGTCGTAAGGCTACCTACAATGAGCAGTTCTTC. Encoded protein: CASSRKATYNEQFF. Complete variable domain (other parts from reference TRBV19 and TRBJ2-1): DGGITQSPKYLFRKEGQNVTLSCEQNLNHDAMYWYRQDPGQGLRLIYYSQIVNDFQKGDIAEGYSVSREKKESFPLTVTSAQKNPTAFYLCASSRKATYNEQFFGPGTRLTVL.

The rearrangement joins TRBV12-3 or TRBV12-4 to TRBJ1-5; D unresolved. The CDR3 has 14 residues. V gave up 2 bases and J gave up 1 base, with 6 bases separating them. The CDR3 sequence: CASSLSGSNQPQHF. The CDR3, as DNA: TGTGCCAGCAGTTTATCGGGGAGCAATCAGCCCCAGCATTTT.

The chain is built from TRBV20-1 and TRBJ1-2; 8 bases agree with TRBD1. This CDR3 spans 13 amino acids. V was pared by 2 bases and J by 6 bases, with 5 bases of the junction left unmatched. CDR1 is DFQATT and CDR2 is SNEGSKA in the germline V gene (reference sequence). The CDR3 bases are TGCAGTGCTAGACCTACAGGGGGAGATGGCTACACCTTC. This translates into CSARPTGGDGYTF.

The chain combines TRBV4-3 with TRBJ2-7; TRBD1 aligns across 10 bases. Germline CDR1 reads LGHNA; CDR2 reads YSLEER. The CDR3 is made up of 16 amino acids. Losses at the gene ends were 2 bases for V and 7 bases for J; bases not matched to a gene: 11. CDR3 in DNA: TGCGCCAGCAGCCAACTCGTCGGACAGGGGGGCGTGGAGCAGTACTTC. The encoded protein is CASSQLVGQGGVEQYF.

This sequence joins TRBV6-1 and TRBJ2-7; D may match TRBD1 or TRBD2 (5 bases each). Trimming pared 4 bases from V and 1 base from J, leaving 14 bases between. Germline V gives CDR1 MNHNS, CDR2 SASEGT. The CDR3 totals 15 residues. The CDR3 region has the DNA TGTGCCAGCAGTGTTGGGACGGCCTATTCCTACGAGCAGTACTTC. Encoded protein: CASSVGTAYSYEQYF.

There are a few counts of this clonotype. The gene calls are TRBV29-1 and TRBJ1-1; tentatively, D is TRBD1 (5 bases). The CDR3 has 13 amino acids. The germline gives CDR1 SQVTM, CDR2 ANQGSEA. V lost 5 bases to trimming and J lost 5 bases, with 15 bases between them. The CDR3 protein is CSVNQGGWTEAFF. Here the CDR3 DNA reads TGCAGCGTTAATCAGGGAGGTTGGACTGAAGCTTTCTTT.

This clonotype was recorded a few times. The chain has TRBV27 and TRBJ2-1; either TRBD1 or TRBD2 may fit D (5 bases each). Germline assignment: CDR1 MNHEY and CDR2 SMNVEV (reference sequence). V lost 6 bases to trimming and J lost 0 bases, with 18 bases between them. This CDR3 is 17 amino acids long. In nucleotides, the CDR3 is TGTGCCAGCAGCCTAAATCCGGGACGGAGCTCCTACAATGAGCAGTTCTTC. Translating it yields CASSLNPGRSSYNEQFF.

This chain connects TRBV6-5 to TRBJ2-1; the D gene is possibly TRBD2 (5 bases). Trimming cost V 0 bases and J 9 bases, with 12 bases left between them. The CDR3 runs to 14 residues. Germline V CDR1 and CDR2: MNHEY, SVGAGI. Here the CDR3 DNA reads TGTGCCAGCAGTTACTCGCGGCTAGGGAGTGAGCAGTTCTTC. Residues: CASSYSRLGSEQFF.